The following is a T cell receptor (beta chain) sequence with its context. Its binding antigen is unknown. Base qualities are not recorded, but no much larger clone differs from it by a single base. The data originate from a study of T-cell memory formation after mild COVID-19 (dated by TCRdb to about 2021). Notes on the research overall: TCR sequence clusters from the two donors were largely donor specific. Two young, previously healthy adult volunteers made up the cohort, one male and one female. Longitudinal TCRalpha and TCRbeta repertoire sequencing tracked T-cell clones expanding and contracting after mild COVID-19 in a couple of donors.

Instrument used: Illumina NovaSeq 6000. TCRalpha and TCRbeta cDNA libraries were built by 5'RACE with constant-segment primers, adding sample barcodes and unique molecular identifiers. RNA was extracted from every sample with Trizol reagent. Amplification of the libraries took two PCR steps, and the second step added a second sample barcode plus Illumina TruSeq adapters. Sequencing of the libraries was done on an Illumina NovaSeq, producing 2 x 150 bp paired-end reads. The original methods were these. The reads were demultiplexed and collapsed into UMI-guided consensus sequences using migec v1.2.7. Using mixcr v2.1.11, UMI consensuses were aligned to TRA and TRB V and J templates and then assembled into clonotypes. A clonotype was counted as expanded or contracted only if both edgeR and NoisET called the change significant, with noise models trained on biological replicates. edgeR calls used a false discovery rate-adjusted p below 0.01 and a log2 fold-change threshold of 1. PCA with hierarchical clustering of max-normalized trajectories of the 1000 most abundant clonotypes was used as exploratory dynamics analysis. The CD4 or CD8 phenotype of responding clones was assigned using the separately sequenced CD4+ and CD8+ repertoires. TCRdb reanalyzed the raw reads on its own, using fastp at Q25 for trimming and MiXCR for clone calling, and kept in-frame beta chains. Every distinct CDR3 protein forms one entry, paired with its most common genes and DNA. V and J calls and clone size were set by TCRdb, not the authors. The table for this sample lists around 300,000 distinct CDR3 sequences; over 10% of them were counted only once. The ten largest clones take up roughly a fifth of the sample.

PBMCs were isolated by Ficoll-Paque density gradient centrifugation. A distance of 16 bases separates the germline ends of V and J, which lose 7 bases and 3 bases respectively. In the germline V gene, CDR1 corresponds to SGHAT and CDR2 to FQNNGV. Measured from the cysteine to the phenylalanine, the CDR3 is 14 residues long. The entry retains the CDR3 DNA only, 42 bases that are in frame from base 1. The study at large found these results: Contracting CD4+ clones were found mainly in CM and EM memory subsets, while CD8+ clones were enriched in EMRA. Some responding clones were found in pre-infection memory, which suggests that pre-existing cross-reactive memory T cells took part in the SARS-CoV-2 response. The second-wave clones that peaked on day 37 were not confirmed to be SARS-CoV-2 specific. Clones that contracted from day 15 to 85 showed balanced CD4/CD8 phenotypes, whereas a second wave of clones that expanded from day 15 to 37 leaned towards CD4+. Only two mild cases were covered by the study, and larger cohorts that include severe cases with pre-infection samples were considered necessary.

The sample taken for sequencing was PBMCs or a T cell subset sorted from them (not recorded which). Recombination linked TRBV11-2 to TRBJ2-7, with the D gene possibly TRBD1 or TRBD2, each one fitting 5 bases. This sequence originates from a man between 18 and 29 years old who had mild COVID-19 (a few samples of this study predate the infection). The sample titles of this study are shuffled in the database, so cell type and time point are left out; the donor was told from shared clones. The bases read TGTGCCAGCAACTCTCTCGGGACGATCTACGAGCAGTACTTC. It encodes CASNSLGTIYEQYF. Joined to the reference TRBV11-2 and TRBJ2-7 proteins, this CDR3 gives the full variable domain: EAGVAQSPRYKIIEKRQSVAFWCNPISGHATLYWYQQILGQGPKLLIQFQNNGVVDDSQLPKDRFSAERLKGVDSTLKIQPAKLEDSAVYLCASNSLGTIYEQYFGPGTRLTVT.